The 10 T cell receptor beta chains below were found in one sample sequenced in a study of T cells in localized non-small cell lung cancer. Clones were read by immunoSEQ multiplex PCR, and TCRdb kept only the in-frame ones, dropping some. Of approximately 70,000 clones listed, roughly nine tenths are singletons. The sequenced sample was peripheral blood, obtained before any cancer treatment. Receptors were obtained from a male donor at least 60 years old with stage III squamous cell lung carcinoma.

V and J are TRBV2 and TRBJ2-1; TRBD1 matches 9 bases. Germline CDR1 reads SNHLY; CDR2 reads FYNNEI. Trimming removed 4 bases from V and 0 bases from J; junction bases left unmatched: 16. The CDR3 has 20 residues. CDR3 nucleotide sequence: TGTGCCAGCAGTGTCCACCACGGGACAGGGCCTTCTAGCTCCTACAATGAGCAGTTCTTC. Protein product: CASSVHHGTGPSSSYNEQFF.

This clone came up a few times. The CDR3 DNA sequence: TGCGCCAGCAGCCTTGACTTCAATTCACCCCTCCACTTT. Translating gives CASSLDFNSPLHF. The V gene is TRBV5-1, the J gene TRBJ1-6; D uncertain. The CDR3 is 13 residues long. The V end was cut by 4 bases, the J end by 7 bases, with 9 bases between. Per the germline V gene, CDR1 is SGHRS and CDR2 is YFSETQ. Full variable domain (remainder filled in from reference TRBV5-1 and TRBJ1-6): KAGVTQTPRYLIKTRGQQVTLSCSPISGHRSVSWYQQTPGQGLQFLFEYFSETQRNKGNFPGRFSGRQFSNSRSEMNVSTLELGDSALYLCASSLDFNSPLHFGNGTRLTVT.

This chain connects TRBV25-1 to TRBJ2-1; 10 bases match TRBD1. The V segment lost 7 bases and the J segment 6 bases; nucleotides outside the gene matches: 6. This CDR3 region has 14 residues. CDR1 and CDR2 from the germline V gene are MGHDK and SYGVNS. In nucleotides, the CDR3 is TGTGCCAGCATGGGGACAGGGGATTTCAATGAGCAGTTCTTC. This translates into CASMGTGDFNEQFF.

CDR3 nucleotide sequence: TGTGCCAGCAGCTTATCGGGGCACAACACCGGGGAGCTGTTTTTT. Amino acid sequence: CASSLSGHNTGELFF. The gene calls are TRBV5-5 and TRBJ2-2; D might be TRBD1 or TRBD2, each matching 5 bases. CDR3 length: 15 amino acids. Looked up from germline, CDR1 is SGHKS and CDR2 is YYEKEE (reference sequence). Trimming left V 2 bases short and J 2 bases short, with 10 bases between.

This chain joins TRBV10-3 and TRBJ1-6; the D gene is possibly TRBD1 (5 bases). Trimming cost V 6 bases and J 6 bases, with 12 bases left between them. The germline CDR1 and CDR2 sequences are ENHRY and SYGVKD. This CDR3 region has 14 residues. The CDR3 bases are TGTGCCATCAGACAGGATCACTCTAATTCACCCCTCCACTTT. Translation gives CAIRQDHSNSPLHF.

This chain uses TRBV6-1 with TRBJ2-7; D remains unclear. Germline V gene sequence: CDR1 MNHNS, CDR2 SASEGT. The CDR3 is 12 residues long. V lost 4 bases, J lost 2 bases, and 6 bases lay in between. The CDR3 sequence is CASSGTAYEQYV. The DNA for the CDR3 is TGTGCCAGCAGTGGGACCGCCTACGAGCAGTACGTC.

This clone was seen a single time. V and J are TRBV18 and TRBJ2-6; D not resolved. This CDR3 has 15 residues. The V gene lost 0 bases and the J gene lost 1 base, with 4 bases spanning the gap. The germline gives CDR1 KGHSH, CDR2 LQKENI. The CDR3 coding sequence is TGTGCCAGCTCACCACCGGGTTCTGGGGCCAACGTCCTGACTTTC. It encodes CASSPPGSGANVLTF.

The chain links TRBV19 to TRBJ1-1; no reliable D call. With 7 bases removed from V and 5 bases from J, the gap between germline ends came to 23 bases. The CDR3 runs 16 residues. Per the germline V gene, CDR1 is LNHDA and CDR2 is SQIVND (reference sequence). CDR3 sequence: CASTKKGQIWKTEAFF. The CDR3 DNA reads TGTGCCAGTACCAAGAAGGGTCAAATTTGGAAGACTGAAGCTTTCTTT.

In its sample, this clone was seen once. The chain joins TRBV28 to TRBJ1-2; D gene ambiguous. Trimming stripped 7 bases from V and 2 bases from J, with 14 bases between. The CDR3 is 14 residues long. Germline V gene lookup returns CDR1 MDHEN and CDR2 SYDVKM. The CDR3 DNA follows: TGTGCCAGCACCAAAGAGGTCAACAACTATGGCTACACCTTC. Encoded protein: CASTKEVNNYGYTF.

Remarks on this clone: An end of the junction differs from the germline gene, which may be a read error. This sequence joins TRBV10-2 and TRBJ2-2, with TRBD1 matching 10 bases. This CDR3 has 17 amino acids. Germline assignment: CDR1 WSHSY and CDR2 SAAADI. The CDR3 DNA reads as TGCGCCAGCAGTGTCTCCGGGACAGGGGCGAATACCGGGGAGCTGTTTTTT. Its protein product is CASSVSGTGANTGELFF.